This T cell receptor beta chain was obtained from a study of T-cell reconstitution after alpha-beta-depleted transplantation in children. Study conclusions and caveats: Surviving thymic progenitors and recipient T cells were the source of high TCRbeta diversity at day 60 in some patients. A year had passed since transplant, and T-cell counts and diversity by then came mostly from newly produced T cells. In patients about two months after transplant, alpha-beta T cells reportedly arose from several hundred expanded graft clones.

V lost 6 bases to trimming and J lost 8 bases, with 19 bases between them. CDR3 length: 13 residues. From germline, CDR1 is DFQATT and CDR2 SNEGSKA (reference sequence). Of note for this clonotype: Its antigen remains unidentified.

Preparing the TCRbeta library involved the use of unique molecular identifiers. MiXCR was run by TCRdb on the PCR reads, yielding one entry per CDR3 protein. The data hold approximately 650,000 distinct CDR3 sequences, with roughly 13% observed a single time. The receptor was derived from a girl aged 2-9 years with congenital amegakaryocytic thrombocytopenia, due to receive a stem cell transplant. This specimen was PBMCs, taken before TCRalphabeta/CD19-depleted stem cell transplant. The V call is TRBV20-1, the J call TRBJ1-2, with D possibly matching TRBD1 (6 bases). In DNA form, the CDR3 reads TGCAGTGCCAAAGAGGACAGTCTAAGCGGCTACACCTTC. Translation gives CSAKEDSLSGYTF.